This entry lists 11 T cell receptor beta chains sequenced from one sample in a study of chemoradiotherapy in HPV16-positive cancers. Profiling relied on immunoSEQ multiplex PCR, and the TCRdb table lists in-frame clones only, not all of them. The sample records 7,500 to 8,000 clones, 70% to 90% being singletons. Material: tumor tissue, obtained from a patient who underwent chemoradiotherapy. All receptors derive from a human donor with HPV-associated anogenital cancer.

This clone was picked up one time. The rearrangement joins TRBV4-2 to TRBJ2-2; D may match TRBD1 or TRBD2 (5 bases each). The V gene lost 2 bases and the J gene lost 12 bases, with 19 bases spanning the gap. Germline CDR1 is LGHNA and CDR2 is YNFKEQ. The CDR3 consists of 15 residues. The CDR3 loop reads CASSQQRPGPQKLFF. The CDR3 coding sequence is TGTGCCAGCAGCCAACAACGCCCGGGACCTCAAAAGCTGTTTTTT.

By frequency in the sample, this clone is large. The V and J genes are TRBV11-1 and TRBJ2-7; a weak D match, TRBD2 (6 bases). Germline values: CDR1 SGHAT, CDR2 FQDESV (reference sequence). This CDR3 contains 14 residues. The V end was cut by 5 bases, the J end by 6 bases, with 17 bases between. The CDR3 region has the DNA TGTGCCAGCAGCCTCATCGGGGGTAGTGGCGAGCAGTACTTC. Translated, it gives CASSLIGGSGEQYF.

The chain uses TRBV30 and TRBJ2-1; 8 bases line up with TRBD2. The J segment lost 5 bases and the V segment lost 4 bases, leaving 13 bases of the junction unmatched. Germline lookup yields CDR1 GTSNPN and CDR2 SVGIG (reference sequence). The CDR3 length is 16 residues. CDR3 sequence (DNA): TGTGCCTGGAATACCCTGGATAGCGGGGCCCACAATGAGCAGTTCTTC. It translates to CAWNTLDSGAHNEQFF.

The V gene is TRBV7-8, the J gene TRBJ1-4; D is uncertain. CDR3 length: 14 residues. Trimming stripped 3 bases from V and 3 bases from J, with 8 bases between. Germline loops: CDR1 SGHVS, CDR2 FQNEAQ. The CDR3 here is CASSFARANEKLFF. The CDR3 nucleotides read TGTGCCAGCAGCTTTGCCAGAGCTAATGAAAAACTGTTTTTT.

The rearrangement joins TRBV6-4 to TRBJ1-5; D gene ambiguous. Between the trimmed V and J ends, which lost 7 bases and 0 bases, there was a span of 16 bases. Looked up from germline, CDR1 is MRHNA and CDR2 is SNTAGT. The CDR3 is 16 residues long. The CDR3 region is CASIKLRNHSNQPQHF. The CDR3 DNA reads as TGTGCCAGCATCAAGCTTAGGAACCATAGCAATCAGCCCCAGCATTTT.

The V gene is TRBV2, the J gene TRBJ1-2; D is undetermined. CDR3 length: 14 amino acids. CDR1 is SNHLY and CDR2 is FYNNEI in the germline V gene. V was clipped by 2 bases and J by 4 bases, with 11 bases between them. CDR3 sequence (DNA): TGTGCCAGCAGTGAATTAGGTCGGTTCTATGGCTACACCTTC. Its translation: CASSELGRFYGYTF. The variable domain in full, with the rest retrieved from reference TRBV2 and TRBJ1-2, is EPEVTQTPSHQVTQMGQEVILRCVPISNHLYFYWYRQILGQKVEFLVSFYNNEISEKSEIFDDQFSVERPDGSNFTLKIRSTKLEDSAMYFCASSELGRFYGYTFGSGTRLTVV.

V gene TRBV5-8 combines with J gene TRBJ1-5, with D unclear. The V and J ends lost 1 base and 6 bases respectively, with 14 bases between them. The CDR3 runs to 15 residues. Germline V gives CDR1 SGHTS, CDR2 YDEGEE. CDR3 nucleotides: TGTGCCAGCAGCTTGTCTTTCCGCCCCGGTCAGCCCCAGCATTTT. It yields the protein CASSLSFRPGQPQHF.

V is TRBV5-1 and J is TRBJ2-5; D remains ambiguous. The CDR3 totals 13 residues. Trimming pared 3 bases from V and 1 base from J, leaving 7 bases between. Looked up from germline, CDR1 is SGHRS and CDR2 is YFSETQ. The CDR3 DNA reads TGCGCCAGCAGCTCTACCCCCCAAGAGACCCAGTACTTC. Amino acid sequence: CASSSTPQETQYF.

V gene TRBV5-1 combines with J gene TRBJ1-2; tentative D call: TRBD1 (5 bases). V was trimmed by 4 bases and J by 4 bases, leaving 17 bases between them. The germline V gene has CDR1 SGHRS and CDR2 YFSETQ. The CDR3 runs to 15 residues. The CDR3: CASSPNWDSLYGYTF. The CDR3 DNA follows: TGCGCCAGCAGCCCGAACTGGGACTCTCTCTATGGCTACACCTTC.

The CDR3 nucleotides are TGTGCCAGCAGTGAAGAGAACAGGGTCACAGATACGCAGTATTTT. Translated: CASSEENRVTDTQYF. The J gene is TRBJ2-3, the V gene TRBV2, with D possibly being TRBD1 (6 bases). V lost 1 base and J 2 bases, leaving 10 bases between the germline ends. The CDR3 totals 15 residues. Germline CDR1 is SNHLY and CDR2 is FYNNEI. Full variable domain (remainder filled in from reference TRBV2 and TRBJ2-3): EPEVTQTPSHQVTQMGQEVILRCVPISNHLYFYWYRQILGQKVEFLVSFYNNEISEKSEIFDDQFSVERPDGSNFTLKIRSTKLEDSAMYFCASSEENRVTDTQYFGPGTRLTVL.

The chain combines TRBV19 with TRBJ2-3, with TRBD2 identical over 11 bases. Germline V gene sequence: CDR1 LNHDA, CDR2 SQIVND (reference sequence). V shed 5 bases, J shed 2 bases, and the junction held 6 bases outside the gene matches. CDR3 size: 16 residues. The chain's CDR3 is CASSHRLAGSTDTQYF. CDR3 nucleotide sequence: TGTGCCAGTAGTCACCGACTAGCGGGGTCCACAGATACGCAGTATTTT.